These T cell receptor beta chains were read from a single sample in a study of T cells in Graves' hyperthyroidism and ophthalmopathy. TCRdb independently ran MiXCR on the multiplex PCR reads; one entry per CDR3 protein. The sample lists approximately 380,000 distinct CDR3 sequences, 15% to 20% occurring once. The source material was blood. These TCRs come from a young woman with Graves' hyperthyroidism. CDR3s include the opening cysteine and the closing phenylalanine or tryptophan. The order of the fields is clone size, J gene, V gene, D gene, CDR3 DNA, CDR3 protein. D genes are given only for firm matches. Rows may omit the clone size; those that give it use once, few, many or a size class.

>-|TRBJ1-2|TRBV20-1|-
TGCAGTGCTAGTTCGGGTCATCGGAACTATGGCTACACCTTC
CSASSGHRNYGYTF
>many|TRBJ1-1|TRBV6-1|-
TGTGCCAGCAGTGAAACCAGGAGGAACACTGAAGCTTTCTTT
CASSETRRNTEAFF
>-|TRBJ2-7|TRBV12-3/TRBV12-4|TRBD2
TGTGCCAGCAGGGAATCCGACAGTGAAGCTAGCGGGAGCTCCTACGAGCAGTACTTC
CASRESDSEASGSSYEQYF
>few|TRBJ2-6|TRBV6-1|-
TGTGCCAGCATGTGGGGGCTAGGGGCCAACGTCCTGACTTTC
CASMWGLGANVLTF
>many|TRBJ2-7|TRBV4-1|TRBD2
TGCGCCAGCAGCCGGGAAGCGGGGGGGAGGTACGAGCAGTACTTC
CASSREAGGRYEQYF
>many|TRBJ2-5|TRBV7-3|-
TGTGCCAGCAGCTTAATGTCTCTGGAGACCCAGTACTTC
CASSLMSLETQYF
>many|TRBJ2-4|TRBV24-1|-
TGTGCCACCAGTGCCCCCGGGGTTCTAATTCAGTACTTC
CATSAPGVLIQYF
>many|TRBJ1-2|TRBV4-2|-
TGTGCCAGCAGCCAGCGGACAGACAGCATCCTCCCTAACTATGGCTACACCTTC
CASSQRTDSILPNYGYTF
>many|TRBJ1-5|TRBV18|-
TGTGCCAGCTCACGGGACGGTTTAGCGGATCAGCCCCAGCATTTT
CASSRDGLADQPQHF
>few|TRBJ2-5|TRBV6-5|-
TGTGCCAGCAGTCGGGACGAGGGGACCCAGTACTTC
CASSRDEGTQYF
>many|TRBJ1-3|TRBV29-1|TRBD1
TGCAGCGTGAAGGGAGTGGGACAGGCTGGAAACACCATATATTTT
CSVKGVGQAGNTIYF
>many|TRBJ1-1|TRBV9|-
TGTGCCAGCAGCCCAGGGACGGCCGGCACTGAAGCTTTCTTT
CASSPGTAGTEAFF